These 6 T cell receptor beta chains came from one sample sequenced in a study of Graves' ophthalmopathy and Graves' hyperthyroidism. Amplified material comprised TCR beta CDR3 regions derived from RNA transcripts. The first round was an RT-PCR with HTBI primers, and the second round was a multiplex PCR. TCRdb reanalysed the multiplex PCR reads using MiXCR and keeps one entry per CDR3 protein. The table includes under 350,000 distinct CDR3 sequences, 15% to 20% detected once. What was sequenced was peripheral blood. Source of these receptors: an adult man with Graves' ophthalmopathy.

The rearrangement links TRBV6-1 to TRBJ1-2; 9 bases match TRBD1. Germline-derived CDR1 and CDR2 are MNHNS and SASEGT. This CDR3 region has 15 residues. Trimming removed 8 bases from V and 6 bases from J; junction bases left unmatched: 13. The DNA of the CDR3 is TGTGCCAGCCCGCCAGAACAGGGGGCGATGGATGGCTACACCTTC. Protein sequence: CASPPEQGAMDGYTF.

This clonotype was counted ten times or more. The V call is TRBV6-5, the J call TRBJ2-7; D might be TRBD1 (5 bases). The CDR3 has 12 amino acids. Between the trimmed V and J ends, which lost 5 bases and 3 bases, there was a span of 8 bases. Germline V gene data show CDR1 as MNHEY and CDR2 as SVGAGI. In DNA, the CDR3 is TGTGCCAGCAGTCGGACACTCTACGAGCAGTACTTC. Encoded protein: CASSRTLYEQYF.

In this sample, this clonotype turned up many times. V is TRBV19 and J is TRBJ2-7, with TRBD2 identical over 13 bases. Germline assignment: CDR1 LNHDA and CDR2 SQIVND (reference sequence). V was clipped by 4 bases and J by 1 base; unmatched bases: 13. The CDR3 has 19 residues. The CDR3 protein is CASSSGTSGAIRASYEQYF. In nucleotides, the CDR3 is TGTGCCAGTAGTAGTGGGACTAGCGGGGCCATAAGAGCGTCCTACGAGCAGTACTTC.

This clonotype has at least ten counts. The chain employs TRBV29-1 and TRBJ2-7, with 12 bases fitting TRBD1. V shed 4 bases, J shed 6 bases, and the junction held 7 bases outside the gene matches. This CDR3 has 14 amino acids. Germline-derived CDR1 and CDR2 are SQVTM and ANQGSEA. CDR3 bases: TGCAGCGTTGCGGGGACAGGGGGCTGGTCCGAGCAGTACTTC. Protein sequence: CSVAGTGGWSEQYF.

This clonotype was found many times. The chain employs TRBV15 and TRBJ2-5, with 9 positions matching TRBD2. CDR1 and CDR2 from the germline V gene are LNHNV and YYDKDF (reference sequence). Unmatched junction bases numbered 3, after V lost 5 bases and J lost 2 bases. The CDR3 loop spans 14 amino acids. Here the CDR3 reads CATSPSGTQETQYF. The CDR3 bases are TGTGCCACCAGCCCTAGCGGGACTCAAGAGACCCAGTACTTC.

This clonotype showed up many times. The gene calls are TRBV7-2 and TRBJ1-6; the D gene is possibly TRBD1 (6 bases). The CDR3 contains 16 residues. The V and J ends lost 6 bases and 1 base respectively, with 13 bases between them. Germline V gene data show CDR1 as SGHTA and CDR2 as FQGNSA. The CDR3 coding sequence is TGTGCCAGCAGTTACAGGGTCGGTTCCTATAATTCACCCCTCCACTTT. It is translated as CASSYRVGSYNSPLHF.